What follows are 7 T cell receptor beta chains derived from one specimen sequenced in a study of shared clonotypes between healthy human individuals. Profiling relied on immunoSEQ multiplex PCR, and the TCRdb table lists in-frame clones only, not all of them. The table records 550,000 to 700,000 clones, about 80% of them present only once. Sequencing was performed on memory CD4+ T cells sorted from blood. As to subset: CD45RA-negative fraction. These receptor sequences come from a woman aged 25 to 39 in good health.

V and J are TRBV30 and TRBJ1-6; D ambiguous. This CDR3 comprises 15 residues. In germline, CDR1 is GTSNPN, CDR2 SVGIG (reference sequence). V was clipped by 4 bases and J by 11 bases, with 21 bases between them. This CDR3 reads CAWKGSPVSGTPLHF. DNA for the CDR3: TGTGCCTGGAAAGGATCGCCTGTTTCCGGGACACCCCTCCACTTT.

The chain has TRBV7-2 and TRBJ2-7, with no clear D. Germline V CDR1 and CDR2: SGHTA, FQGNSA. This CDR3 contains 16 residues. The V end was cut by 5 bases, the J end by 3 bases, with 20 bases between. CDR3 protein: CASSASWSVAGYEQYF. CDR3 DNA: TGTGCCAGCAGCGCTTCTTGGAGCGTGGCTGGCTACGAGCAGTACTTC.

This chain uses TRBV4-1 with TRBJ1-2; D gene ambiguous. The V end was cut by 3 bases, the J end by 1 base, with 12 bases between. Germline V gene sequence: CDR1 MGHRA, CDR2 YSYEKL. The CDR3 loop spans 15 amino acids. The CDR3 is CASSQGGNLNYGYTF. The CDR3 DNA follows: TGCGCCAGCAGCCAGGGAGGGAATCTTAACTATGGCTACACCTTC.

The genes are TRBV2 and TRBJ2-7, with 9 nucleotides matching TRBD1. J lost 7 bases, V lost 5 bases, and 3 bases had no gene match. Germline V gives CDR1 SNHLY, CDR2 FYNNEI. This CDR3 has 12 residues. CDR3 bases: TGTGCCAGCAGTCGACAGGGGGTAGAGCAGTACTTC. Translated: CASSRQGVEQYF.

The genes are TRBV19 and TRBJ2-2; D tentatively reads TRBD1 or TRBD2 (5 bases each). In germline, CDR1 is LNHDA, CDR2 SQIVND (reference sequence). V was trimmed by 11 bases and J by 6 bases, leaving 16 bases between them. There are 13 residues in the CDR3. CDR3 sequence: CASAPGLSGELFF. In DNA form, the CDR3 reads TGTGCCTCCGCCCCGGGGCTTTCCGGGGAGCTGTTTTTT.

The chain joins TRBV10-3 to TRBJ2-1, with 11 bases that match TRBD2. CDR1 and CDR2 from the germline V gene are ENHRY and SYGVKD. Unmatched junction bases numbered 6, after V lost 10 bases and J lost 7 bases. The CDR3 is made up of 13 amino acids. The CDR3, as DNA: TGTGCCACCTTTATAGCGGGAGGGAATGAGCAGTTCTTC. Amino acids: CATFIAGGNEQFF.

The rearrangement uses TRBV27 and TRBJ1-2; 8 nucleotides align to TRBD1. This CDR3 spans 15 amino acids. The V segment lost 6 bases and the J segment 5 bases; nucleotides outside the gene matches: 11. CDR1 and CDR2 from the germline V gene are MNHEY and SMNVEV (reference sequence). The CDR3 loop is CASRPSGQGGYGYTF. CDR3 nucleotide sequence: TGTGCCAGCAGACCCTCAGGACAGGGTGGGTATGGCTACACCTTC.